This T cell receptor (beta chain) was identified during a study of T-cell memory formation after mild COVID-19. Using its own MiXCR run on the 5' RACE reads, TCRdb lists one record per CDR3 protein. The data hold more than 250,000 distinct CDR3 sequences, with roughly 17% observed a single time. Germline V lookup: CDR1 SGHRS, CDR2 YFSETQ. There are 17 residues in the CDR3. The germline V and J ends were trimmed by 4 bases and 0 bases, with 16 bases remaining between them. The TCR was taken from a man aged 18 to 30 who had mild COVID-19 (a few samples of this study predate the infection). Cell type and time point are not known. What was sequenced was PBMCs or a T cell subset sorted from them (not recorded which). The chain has TRBV5-1 and TRBJ2-2; D might be TRBD2 (5 bases). CDR3 loop: CASSENGLPANTGELFF. As DNA, the CDR3 is TGCGCCAGCAGCGAAAACGGACTTCCCGCGAACACCGGGGAGCTGTTTTTT.